Listed below are T cell receptor beta chains from one sample, sequenced in a study of OX40 agonist ivuxolimab in advanced cancers. TCRdb's copy holds only in-frame clones and misses some; the assay was immunoSEQ multiplex PCR. The sample records approximately 47,000 clones, approximately 87% being singletons. This material consisted of CD4+ or CD8+ T cells sorted from blood, taken in a trial of the OX40 agonist ivuxolimab. Every receptor here comes from an adult with an advanced solid tumor such as melanoma, head and neck, liver or kidney cancer. CDR3s include the opening cysteine and the closing phenylalanine or tryptophan. A D gene is named only where the DNA matches it firmly.

j_call	v_call	d_call	cdr3_aa
TRBJ2-3	TRBV27	.	CASSTPTDTQYF
TRBJ2-3	TRBV5-4	TRBD2	CASSLVLAGDTDTQYF
TRBJ1-5	TRBV7-2	.	CASSLARVSNQPQHF
TRBJ2-5	TRBV27	TRBD1	CASSWTGQETQYF
TRBJ2-7	TRBV19	.	CASSISLAPSYEQYF
TRBJ1-1	TRBV5-6	.	CASLQGLAFF
TRBJ2-7	TRBV5-6	.	CASSFDGTYEQYF
TRBJ1-2	TRBV6-1	TRBD1	CASSMAGQEYGYTF
TRBJ1-5	TRBV2	TRBD1	CASRKDRAGNQPQHF
TRBJ2-7	TRBV25-1	.	CASSARDLYEQYF
TRBJ2-3	TRBV29-1	TRBD1	CSVEAPTGSTDTQYF
TRBJ1-3	TRBV9	.	CASSGALGNTIYF
TRBJ1-1	TRBV4-3	TRBD1	CASSHTGDGEAFF
TRBJ1-2	TRBV13	TRBD1	CASSYQTGTGTYGYTF
TRBJ2-5	TRBV7-6	.	CASSLVLGRVQETQYF
TRBJ1-2	TRBV4-1	TRBD1	CASSQPQGARYGYTF
TRBJ2-7	TRBV19	.	CASSMGIGRDYEQYF
TRBJ2-7	TRBV5-1	.	CASSQGLPTYEQYF
TRBJ2-7	TRBV7-2	.	CASSSVAGRSSYEQYF
TRBJ1-1	TRBV6-6	TRBD1	CASSSRQGADTEAFF
TRBJ2-1	TRBV11-2	TRBD2	CASSPGTSGRTEQFF
TRBJ1-1	TRBV5-6	TRBD1	CASSLEGDRLNTEAFF
TRBJ2-1	TRBV19	.	CASSPPRQAKYEQFF
TRBJ1-2	TRBV4-3	TRBD1	CASSQNWDRELFGGYTF
TRBJ1-1	TRBV19	.	CASSIGSNTEAFF
.	TRBV7-6	.	CASSLRGQTRSEQYF
TRBJ1-2	TRBV4-3	.	CASSQAHRDESGYTF
TRBJ1-2	TRBV30	.	CAWSLVSYGYTF
TRBJ2-7	TRBV4-3	TRBD2	CASSQVGGGLSYEQYF
TRBJ2-3	TRBV9	.	CASSDGAWGYTDTQYF
TRBJ2-5	TRBV4-2	TRBD1	CASSPGDREETQYF
TRBJ2-3	TRBV9	TRBD2	CASSVAGLASTDTQYF
TRBJ1-1	TRBV15	.	CATTEGGSEAFF
TRBJ2-7	TRBV2	TRBD1	CASTDSGTVGYEQYF
TRBJ1-5	TRBV27	TRBD1	CASSRQGAHQPQHF
TRBJ2-4	TRBV11-3	.	CASSSRTKGAAKNIQYF
TRBJ1-1	TRBV6-6	.	CASSPTSTGFTEAFF
TRBJ2-7	TRBV6-5	.	CASSLRAWDRRSEQYF
TRBJ1-2	TRBV9	.	CASSVVGGPEGYTF
TRBJ2-5	TRBV4-1	TRBD2	CASSQELAVETQYF
TRBJ2-3	TRBV4-1	.	CASSQDMDTQYF
TRBJ1-6	TRBV10-3	.	CAISEGADNSPLHF
TRBJ2-7	TRBV15	TRBD1	CATSREIGTGWREQYF
TRBJ1-5	TRBV27	TRBD1	CASRHGQAYSNQPQHF
TRBJ2-3	TRBV27	.	CASSFGSLDTQYF
TRBJ2-7	TRBV19	.	CASSIAGQGGYEQYF
TRBJ2-7	TRBV14	.	CASSQVGFGSYEQYF
TRBJ1-2	TRBV4-1	.	CASSHPGGGNGYTF
TRBJ1-2	TRBV10-3	.	CAISLLGQNLVDGYTF
TRBJ1-4	TRBV6-1	.	CASGDSPNEKLFF
TRBJ2-4	TRBV13	TRBD2	CASSGRTSGGLKENIQYF
TRBJ2-5	TRBV7-9	.	CASSLLAGQETQYF
TRBJ1-1	TRBV27	.	CASSLIGTKWAEAFF
TRBJ2-7	TRBV30	.	CAWQQGYEQYF
TRBJ1-2	TRBV4-3	.	CASSQDSYGGPNYGYTF